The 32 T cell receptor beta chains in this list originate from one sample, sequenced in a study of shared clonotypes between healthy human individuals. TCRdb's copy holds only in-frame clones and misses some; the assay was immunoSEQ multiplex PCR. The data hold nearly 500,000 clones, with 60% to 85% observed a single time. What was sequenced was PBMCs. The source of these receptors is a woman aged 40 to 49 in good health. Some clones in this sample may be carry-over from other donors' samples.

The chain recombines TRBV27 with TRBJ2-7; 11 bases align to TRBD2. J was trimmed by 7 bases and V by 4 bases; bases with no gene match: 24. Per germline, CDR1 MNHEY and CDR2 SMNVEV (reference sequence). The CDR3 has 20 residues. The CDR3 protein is CASSSGGIAGGPGALREQYF. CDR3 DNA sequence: TGTGCCAGCAGTTCCGGGGGAATAGCGGGAGGGCCCGGGGCGCTCCGGGAGCAGTACTTC.

CDR3 coding DNA: TGTGCCAGCAGTCCTACAGGGGGGACCTACGAGCAGTACTTC. This gives the protein CASSPTGGTYEQYF. The rearrangement joins TRBV27 to TRBJ2-7; TRBD1 agrees at 8 bases. Per the germline V gene, CDR1 is MNHEY and CDR2 is SMNVEV (reference sequence). The CDR3 totals 14 residues. The junction had 5 bases not matched to a gene; V was cut back by 5 bases and J by 2 bases.

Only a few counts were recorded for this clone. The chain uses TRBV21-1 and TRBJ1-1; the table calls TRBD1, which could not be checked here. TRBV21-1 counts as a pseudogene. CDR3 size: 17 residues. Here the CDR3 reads CASSKIGTAMGNTEAFF. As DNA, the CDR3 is TGTGCCAGCAGCAAAATAGGGACAGCCATGGGGAACACTGAAGCTTTCTTT.

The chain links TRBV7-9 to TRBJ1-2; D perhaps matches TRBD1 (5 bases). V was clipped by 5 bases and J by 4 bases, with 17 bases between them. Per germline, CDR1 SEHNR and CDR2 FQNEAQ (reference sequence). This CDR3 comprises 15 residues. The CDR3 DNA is TGTGCCAGCAGCCCATCCGGGGCCGAGTCCTATGGCTACACCTTC. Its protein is CASSPSGAESYGYTF. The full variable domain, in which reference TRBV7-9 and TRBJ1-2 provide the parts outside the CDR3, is DTGVSQNPRHKITKRGQNVTFRCDPISEHNRLYWYRQTLGQGPEFLTYFQNEAQLEKSRLLSDRFSAERPKGSFSTLEIQRTEQGDSAMYLCASSPSGAESYGYTFGSGTRLTVV.

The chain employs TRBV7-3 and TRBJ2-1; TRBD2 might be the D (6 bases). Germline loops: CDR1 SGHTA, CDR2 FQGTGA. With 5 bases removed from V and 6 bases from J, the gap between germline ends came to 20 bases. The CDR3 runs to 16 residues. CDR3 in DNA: TGTGCCAGCAGCCCCCTCGGAGGGAGGACGGTCAATGAGCAGTTCTTC. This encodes CASSPLGGRTVNEQFF.

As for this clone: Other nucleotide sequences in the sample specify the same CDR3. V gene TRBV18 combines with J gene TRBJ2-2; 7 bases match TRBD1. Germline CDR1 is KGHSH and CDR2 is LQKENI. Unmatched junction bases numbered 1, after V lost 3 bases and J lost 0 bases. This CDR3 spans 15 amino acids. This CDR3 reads CASSPGQPNTGELFF. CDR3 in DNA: TGTGCCAGCTCACCGGGACAGCCGAACACCGGGGAGCTGTTTTTT.

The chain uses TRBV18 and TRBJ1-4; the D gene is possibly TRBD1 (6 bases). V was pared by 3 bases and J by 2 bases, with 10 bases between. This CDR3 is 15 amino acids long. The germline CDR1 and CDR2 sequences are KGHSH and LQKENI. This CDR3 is CASSPTGTTNEKLFF. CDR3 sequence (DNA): TGTGCCAGCTCACCCACAGGGACTACTAATGAAAAACTGTTTTTT.

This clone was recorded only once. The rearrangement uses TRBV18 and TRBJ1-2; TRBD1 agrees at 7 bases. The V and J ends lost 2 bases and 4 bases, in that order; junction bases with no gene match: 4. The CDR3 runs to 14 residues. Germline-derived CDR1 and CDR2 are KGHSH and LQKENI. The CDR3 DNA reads TGTGCCAGCTCACCAACGGGACAGTCCTATGGCTACACCTTC. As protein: CASSPTGQSYGYTF.

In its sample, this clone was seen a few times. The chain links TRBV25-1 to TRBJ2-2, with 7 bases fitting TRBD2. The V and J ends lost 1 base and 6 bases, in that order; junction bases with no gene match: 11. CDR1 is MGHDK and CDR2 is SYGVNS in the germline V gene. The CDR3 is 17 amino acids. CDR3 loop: CASSEWGGIGFPGELFF. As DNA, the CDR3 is TGTGCCAGCAGTGAATGGGGAGGGATAGGGTTTCCCGGGGAGCTGTTTTTT. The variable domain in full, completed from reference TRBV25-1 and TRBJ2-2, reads EADIYQTPRYLVIGTGKKITLECSQTMGHDKMYWYQQDPGMELHLIHYSYGVNSTEKGDLSSESTVSRIRTEHFPLTLESARPSHTSQYLCASSEWGGIGFPGELFFGEGSRLTVL.

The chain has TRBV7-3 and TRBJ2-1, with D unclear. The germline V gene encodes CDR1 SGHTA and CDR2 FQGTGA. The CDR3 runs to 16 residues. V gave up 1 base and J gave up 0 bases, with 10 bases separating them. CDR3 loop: CASSLSRASSYNEQFF. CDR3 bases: TGTGCCAGCAGCTTAAGTCGGGCGAGCTCCTACAATGAGCAGTTCTTC.

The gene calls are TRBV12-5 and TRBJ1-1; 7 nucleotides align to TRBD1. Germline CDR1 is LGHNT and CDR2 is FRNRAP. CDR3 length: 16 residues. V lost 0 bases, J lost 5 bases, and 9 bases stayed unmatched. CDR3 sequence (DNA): TGTGCTAGTGGTTTGGTACGAGAGGGGGCGAGGACTGAAGCTTTCTTT. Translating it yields CASGLVREGARTEAFF.

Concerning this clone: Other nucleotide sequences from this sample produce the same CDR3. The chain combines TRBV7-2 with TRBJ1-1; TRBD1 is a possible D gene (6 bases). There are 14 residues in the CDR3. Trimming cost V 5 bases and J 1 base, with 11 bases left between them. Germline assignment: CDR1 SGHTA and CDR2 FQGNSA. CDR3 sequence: CASSPGAANTEAFF. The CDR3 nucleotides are TGTGCCAGCAGCCCGGGGGCCGCGAACACTGAAGCTTTCTTT.

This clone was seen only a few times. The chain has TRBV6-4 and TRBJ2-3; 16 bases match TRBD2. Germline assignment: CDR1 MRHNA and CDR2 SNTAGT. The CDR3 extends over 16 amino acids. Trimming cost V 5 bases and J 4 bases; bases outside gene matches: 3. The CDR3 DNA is TGTGCCAGCAGTTCGGGACTAGCGGGAGGGCCAGATACGCAGTATTTT. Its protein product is CASSSGLAGGPDTQYF.

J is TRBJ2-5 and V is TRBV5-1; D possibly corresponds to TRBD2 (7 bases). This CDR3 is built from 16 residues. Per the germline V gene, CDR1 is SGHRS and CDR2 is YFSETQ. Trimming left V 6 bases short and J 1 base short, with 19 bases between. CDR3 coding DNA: TGCGCCAGCAACTCCGGTTGGGGGGGGCTCCAAGAGACCCAGTACTTC. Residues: CASNSGWGGLQETQYF.

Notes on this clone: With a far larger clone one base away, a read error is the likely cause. The CDR3: CTTSRETGNNYGYTF. Here the CDR3 DNA reads TGTACCACCAGCAGAGAGACAGGAAATAACTATGGCTACACCTTC. The chain recombines TRBV15 with TRBJ1-2, with D perhaps matching TRBD1 (6 bases). Germline V gene sequence: CDR1 LNHNV, CDR2 YYDKDF (reference sequence). The CDR3 sequence is 15 residues long.

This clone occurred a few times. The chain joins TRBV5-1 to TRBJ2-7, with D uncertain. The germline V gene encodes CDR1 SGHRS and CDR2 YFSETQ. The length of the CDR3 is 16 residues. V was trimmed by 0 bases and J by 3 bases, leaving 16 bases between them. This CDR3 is CASSLEGRITNYEQYF. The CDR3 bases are TGCGCCAGCAGCTTGGAAGGACGGATCACAAACTACGAGCAGTACTTC.

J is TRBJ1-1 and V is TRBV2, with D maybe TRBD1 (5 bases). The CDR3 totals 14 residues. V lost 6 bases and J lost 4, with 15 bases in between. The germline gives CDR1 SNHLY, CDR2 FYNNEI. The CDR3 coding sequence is TGTGCCAGCAGGAGGGGTAGCCATGGCACTGAAGCTTTCTTT. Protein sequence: CASRRGSHGTEAFF.

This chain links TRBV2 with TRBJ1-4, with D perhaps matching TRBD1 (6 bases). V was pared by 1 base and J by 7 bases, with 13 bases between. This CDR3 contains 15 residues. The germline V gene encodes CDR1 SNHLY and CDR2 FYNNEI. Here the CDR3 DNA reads TGTGCCAGCAGTGAAGATGAAGGGGGGGGTGAAAAACTGTTTTTT. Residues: CASSEDEGGGEKLFF.

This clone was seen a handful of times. The DNA of the CDR3 is TGCGCCAGCAGCCTCATAGTGCGGGGCGAGCAGTACTTC. Protein: CASSLIVRGEQYF. This sequence joins TRBV5-1 and TRBJ2-7, with TRBD2 as a possible D gene (6 bases). There are 13 residues in the CDR3. Germline CDR1 SGHRS, CDR2 YFSETQ. V lost 4 bases to trimming and J lost 6 bases, with 14 bases between them.

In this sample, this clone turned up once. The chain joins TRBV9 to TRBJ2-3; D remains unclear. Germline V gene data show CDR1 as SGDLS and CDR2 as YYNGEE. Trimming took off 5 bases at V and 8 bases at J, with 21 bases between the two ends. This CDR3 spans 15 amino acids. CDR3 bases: TGTGCCAGCAGTGCCGAGAACCTGGGGATGGGTACGCAGTATTTT. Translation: CASSAENLGMGTQYF.

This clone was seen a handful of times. DNA for the CDR3: TGTGCCAGCAGTCCGGGGACGGATAGCAATCAGCCCCAGCATTTT. Translation gives CASSPGTDSNQPQHF. V gene TRBV6-1 combines with J gene TRBJ1-5; D possibly corresponds to TRBD1 (5 bases). Germline V gene lookup returns CDR1 MNHNS and CDR2 SASEGT. The CDR3 sequence is 15 residues long. The V and J ends lost 5 bases and 0 bases respectively, with 11 bases between them.

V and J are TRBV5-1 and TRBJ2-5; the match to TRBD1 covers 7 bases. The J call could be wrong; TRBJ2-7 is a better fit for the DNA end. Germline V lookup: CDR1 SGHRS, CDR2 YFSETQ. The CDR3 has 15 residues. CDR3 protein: CASSFVGDRSYEQYF. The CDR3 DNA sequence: TGCGCCAGCAGCTTCGTGGGGGACAGATCCTACGAGCAGTACTTC.

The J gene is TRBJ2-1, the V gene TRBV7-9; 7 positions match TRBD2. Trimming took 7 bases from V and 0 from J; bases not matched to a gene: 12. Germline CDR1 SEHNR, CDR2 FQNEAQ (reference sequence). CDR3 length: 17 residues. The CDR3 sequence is CASTRRGGRGSYNEQFF. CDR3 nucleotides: TGTGCCAGCACACGTAGGGGCGGGAGAGGCTCCTACAATGAGCAGTTCTTC.

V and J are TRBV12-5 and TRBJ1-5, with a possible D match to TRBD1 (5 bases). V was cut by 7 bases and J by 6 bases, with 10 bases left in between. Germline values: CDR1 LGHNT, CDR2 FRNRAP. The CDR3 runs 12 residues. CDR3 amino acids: CASALGGQPQHF. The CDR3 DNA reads TGTGCTAGTGCCCTGGGGGGTCAGCCCCAGCATTTT.

The DNA for the CDR3 is TGTGCCAGCAGCGTAGACCCTGCGGGCTCCTACGAGCAGTACTTC. This gives the protein CASSVDPAGSYEQYF. This sequence joins TRBV9 and TRBJ2-7, with D maybe TRBD2 (5 bases). The CDR3 covers 15 residues. Germline CDR1 reads SGDLS; CDR2 reads YYNGEE. Trimming cost V 0 bases and J 0 bases, with 10 bases left between them.

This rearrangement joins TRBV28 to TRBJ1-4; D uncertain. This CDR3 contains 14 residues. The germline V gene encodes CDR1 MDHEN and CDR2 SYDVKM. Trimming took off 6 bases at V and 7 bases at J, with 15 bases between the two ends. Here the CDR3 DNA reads TGTGCCAGCAGATCTAGTGGGGAGTCTGAAAAACTGTTTTTT. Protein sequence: CASRSSGESEKLFF.

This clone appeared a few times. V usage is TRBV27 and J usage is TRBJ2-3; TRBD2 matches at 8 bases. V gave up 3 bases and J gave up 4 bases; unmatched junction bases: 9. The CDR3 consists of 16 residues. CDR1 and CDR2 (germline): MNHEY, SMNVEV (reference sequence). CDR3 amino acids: CASSFFGGGRPDTQYF. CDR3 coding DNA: TGTGCCAGCAGTTTTTTCGGAGGCGGGAGGCCAGATACGCAGTATTTT.

The CDR3 sequence is CASKWGVGNEQFF. The CDR3 DNA reads as TGCGCCAGCAAGTGGGGGGTCGGCAATGAGCAGTTCTTC. J is TRBJ2-1 and V is TRBV5-1, with D possibly matching TRBD2 (6 bases). The V gene's germline CDR1 is SGHRS and CDR2 YFSETQ. V was pared by 6 bases and J by 6 bases, with 13 bases between. The CDR3 loop spans 13 amino acids.

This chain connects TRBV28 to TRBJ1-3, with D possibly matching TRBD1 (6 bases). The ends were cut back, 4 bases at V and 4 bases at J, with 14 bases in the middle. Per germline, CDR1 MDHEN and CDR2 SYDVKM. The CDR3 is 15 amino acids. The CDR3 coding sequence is TGTGCCAGCAGTTCCCTCGGGACAACCGGAAACACCATATATTTT. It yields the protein CASSSLGTTGNTIYF.

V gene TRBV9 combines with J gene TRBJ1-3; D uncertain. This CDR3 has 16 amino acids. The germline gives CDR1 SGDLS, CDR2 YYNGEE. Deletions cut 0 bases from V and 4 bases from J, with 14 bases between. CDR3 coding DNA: TGTGCCAGCAGCGTAGGGCAGCAAGCGGGAGGAAACACCATATATTTT. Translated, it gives CASSVGQQAGGNTIYF.

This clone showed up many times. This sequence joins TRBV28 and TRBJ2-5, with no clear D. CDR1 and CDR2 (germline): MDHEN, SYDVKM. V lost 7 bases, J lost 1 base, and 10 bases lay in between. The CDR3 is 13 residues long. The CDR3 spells CASKAKFQETQYF. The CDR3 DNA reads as TGTGCCAGCAAAGCTAAGTTCCAAGAGACCCAGTACTTC.

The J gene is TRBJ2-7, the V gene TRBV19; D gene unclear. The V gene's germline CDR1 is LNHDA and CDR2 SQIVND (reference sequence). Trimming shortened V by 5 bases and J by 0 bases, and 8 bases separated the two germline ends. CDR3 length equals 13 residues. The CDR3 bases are TGTGCCAGTAGTGGCTGGAGCTCCTACGAGCAGTACTTC. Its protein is CASSGWSSYEQYF.